The 11 T cell receptor beta chains given below trace back to one sample, sequenced in a study of T cells in Graves' hyperthyroidism and ophthalmopathy (dated by TCRdb to about 2019). Libraries were constructed by multiplex PCR. Instrument on record: Illumina HiSeq 2000. The TCR beta CDR3 regions were amplified from the RNA transcripts. A first-round RT-PCR of the TCR CDR3 used the HTBI primer set with the Qiagen OneStep RT-PCR kit. TCRdb reworked the public reads: Q25 trimming with fastp, MiXCR clone assembly, productive beta chains retained. Every distinct CDR3 protein forms one entry, paired with its most common genes and DNA. In all, the sample holds around 440,000 distinct CDR3 sequences, and 15% to 19% of those were seen once. The ten largest clones represent around 14% of the sample. The specimen was blood. The receptors shown here come from a woman under 30 with Graves' hyperthyroidism.

The sample holds many counts of this clonotype. V usage is TRBV20-1 and J usage is TRBJ2-1; D gene uncertain. CDR1 is DFQATT and CDR2 is SNEGSKA in the germline V gene (reference sequence). V gave up 2 bases and J gave up 7 bases, with 3 bases separating them. The length of the CDR3 is 10 residues. The CDR3 loop reads CSARQNEQFF. DNA of the CDR3: TGCAGTGCTAGACAGAATGAGCAGTTCTTC.

In its sample, this clonotype was seen many times. This chain uses TRBV24-1 with TRBJ1-5, with D possibly matching TRBD1 (5 bases). The V end was cut by 5 bases, the J end by 6 bases, with 13 bases between. The CDR3 has 14 amino acids. Germline V gene lookup returns CDR1 KGHDR and CDR2 SFDVKD. CDR3 loop: CATSGGSWSQPQHF. The CDR3, as DNA: TGTGCCACCAGTGGGGGGTCTTGGAGTCAGCCCCAGCATTTT.

This clonotype was observed a handful of times. The chain uses TRBV29-1 and TRBJ2-1, with 7 bases fitting TRBD2. The junction had 8 bases not matched to a gene; V was cut back by 5 bases and J by 7 bases. Germline V CDR1 and CDR2: SQVTM, ANQGSEA. The length of the CDR3 is 13 residues. CDR3 DNA: TGCAGCGTTCTTCGCGGGAGTCGAAATGAGCAGTTCTTC. The encoded protein is CSVLRGSRNEQFF.

V and J are TRBV5-1 and TRBJ2-2, with D possibly called TRBD1 or TRBD2 (5 bases each). V dropped 0 bases and J dropped 0 bases, with 9 bases sitting between them. The germline V gene has CDR1 SGHRS and CDR2 YFSETQ. The length of the CDR3 is 16 residues. The CDR3 DNA is TGCGCCAGCAGCTTGGTGGGACCGGCGAACACCGGGGAGCTGTTTTTT. Its translation: CASSLVGPANTGELFF.

This clonotype was detected ten times or more. The gene calls are TRBV6-1 and TRBJ2-2; D uncertain. Trimming removed 4 bases at V and 5 bases at J, with 20 bases between. Germline lookup yields CDR1 MNHNS and CDR2 SASEGT. The CDR3 has 17 amino acids. Written as DNA, the CDR3 is TGTGCCAGCAGTGTAAGTCGCCGGAGTCGGTTTACCGGGGAGCTGTTTTTT. It specifies CASSVSRRSRFTGELFF.

This clonotype was seen at least ten times. This chain connects TRBV3-1 to TRBJ1-5; D remains ambiguous. The germline CDR1 and CDR2 sequences are LGHDT and YNNKEL (reference sequence). V was shortened by 4 bases and J by 6 bases, with 10 bases between the two germline ends. CDR3 size: 13 residues. The CDR3 sequence is CASSPGDIQPQHF. DNA of the CDR3: TGTGCCAGCAGCCCCGGTGACATTCAGCCCCAGCATTTT.

The table lists this clonotype with many counts. The rearrangement links TRBV3-1 to TRBJ2-3; D is undetermined. CDR1 LGHDT and CDR2 YNNKEL come from the germline V gene (reference sequence). The CDR3 has 13 residues. V was pared by 3 bases and J by 5 bases, with 9 bases between. The CDR3 spells CASSQAPGDTQYF. The DNA for the CDR3 is TGTGCCAGCAGCCAGGCCCCAGGAGATACGCAGTATTTT.

Comments on this clonotype: A much larger clone differs by one base, so this may be a read error. The rearrangement joins TRBV9 to TRBJ2-3; TRBD1 or TRBD2 may be the D gene (5 bases each). V was cut by 10 bases and J by 3 bases, with 21 bases left in between. This CDR3 spans 15 amino acids. Germline loops: CDR1 SGDLS, CDR2 YYNGEE. The chain's CDR3 is CAGTKYGGRTDTQYF. In nucleotides, the CDR3 is TGTGCCGGCACCAAATATGGGGGACGAACAGATACGCAGTATTTT. Together with reference TRBV9 and TRBJ2-3, the CDR3 gives the full variable domain: DSGVTQTPKHLITATGQRVTLRCSPRSGDLSVYWYQQSLDQGLQFLIQYYNGEERAKGNILERFSAQQFPDLHSELNLSSLELGDSALYFCAGTKYGGRTDTQYFGPGTRLTVL.

V is TRBV20-1 and J is TRBJ2-7; 14 bases map to TRBD2. CDR3 length: 15 amino acids. V lost 6 bases to trimming and J lost 5 bases; unmatched junction nucleotides: 9. Germline values: CDR1 DFQATT, CDR2 SNEGSKA (reference sequence). The CDR3, as DNA: TGCAGTGCCGCCCGACTAGCGGGAGGGCCGGACGAGCAGTACTTC. It codes for CSAARLAGGPDEQYF.

The chain links TRBV7-9 to TRBJ2-3, with D hard to call. The J call is doubtful: the DNA matches TRBJ1-5 better. Germline assignment: CDR1 SEHNR and CDR2 FQNEAQ (reference sequence). The CDR3 is 14 amino acids. CDR3 loop: CASSLGSGPDTQHF. CDR3 nucleotides: TGTGCCAGCAGCTTGGGTAGCGGTCCAGATACGCAGCATTTT.

This clonotype has a count of ten or more. The V and J genes are TRBV28 and TRBJ1-2; maybe TRBD1 (5 bases). CDR1 and CDR2 from the germline V gene are MDHEN and SYDVKM. This CDR3 comprises 13 residues. V was trimmed by 6 bases and J by 4 bases, leaving 12 bases between them. CDR3 DNA: TGTGCCAGCAGAGCAGGGTTCTCCTATGGCTACACCTTC. This sequence encodes CASRAGFSYGYTF.